This T cell receptor beta chain was observed in a study of cytomegalovirus exposure and HLA in healthy donors. CDR3 length: 17 amino acids. After removal of 5 bases from V and 7 bases from J, the junction contained 14 bases not matched to a gene. CDR1 and CDR2 from the germline V gene are SGHTA and FQGNSA. Study conclusions and caveats: Later analysis revealed greater clonal expansion in HLA-associated TCR beta chains than in equally common others. Cytomegalovirus association was assigned to over 150 TCR beta chains. HLA alleles were associated with some 17,000 TCR beta sequences in a later analysis at 0.05 false discovery rate. Within the data, a cluster of highly shared sequence variants was likely a sequencing artifact.

On this clone: What it binds is unknown.

Primers included in the PCR were 60 Vbeta and 13 Jbeta primers. Measured with immunoSEQ multiplex PCR; TCRdb has only the in-frame clones, and not every one. The sample carries 100,000 or so clones, around 75% recorded once. This TCR derives from a man aged 25 to 40 in good health and CMV-seronegative. Sequenced material: PBMCs. The genes are TRBV7-2 and TRBJ1-6; 7 bases match TRBD1. DNA of the CDR3: TGTGCCAGCAGCCCCCTGACCTTTGGGGACAGCAATTCACCCCTCCACTTT. This gives the protein CASSPLTFGDSNSPLHF. The whole variable domain, remainder taken from reference TRBV7-2 and TRBJ1-6, is GAGVSQSPSNKVTEKGKDVELRCDPISGHTALYWYRQSLGQGLEFLIYFQGNSAPDKSGLPSDRFSAERTGGSVSTLTIQRTQQEDSAVYLCASSPLTFGDSNSPLHFGNGTRLTVT.